This entry is about one T cell receptor (beta chain). The sample comes from a study of blood T cell repertoires in COVID-19. Original processing notes: Reference gene primers were amplified, and this amplification served to estimate nucleated cell counts. This table comes from immunoSEQ multiplex PCR, and its TCRdb copy is limited to in-frame clones, with some not included. That table is the source of V, J and clone size, and D and trimming were worked out from the DNA. Of 160,000 or so clones listed, around nine tenths are singletons. Germline values: CDR1 LGHDT, CDR2 YNNKEL (reference sequence). V lost 3 bases and J lost 6; bases outside the gene matches: 10. The CDR3 spans 16 residues.

The sample was peripheral blood. The sequence derives from a woman in her 70s with acute or convalescent COVID-19. This chain links TRBV3-1 (or the pseudogene TRBV3-2) with TRBJ2-3, with 9 bases that match TRBD1. This CDR3 reads CASSHRRGQGRDTQYF. The CDR3 DNA sequence: TGTGCCAGCAGCCATAGAAGGGGACAGGGTCGGGATACGCAGTATTTT.